The rows below give T cell receptor beta chains drawn from one sample of a study of T-cell memory formation after mild COVID-19. One entry per CDR3 protein, called by TCRdb with MiXCR from the 5' RACE reads. The sample contains about 610,000 distinct CDR3 sequences, approximately 15% of which appear only once. The source material was PBMCs or a T cell subset sorted from them (not recorded which). These receptors were collected from an adult woman who had mild COVID-19 (a few samples of this study predate the infection). Cell type and time point are not known. Each CDR3 is given with its conserved first and last residue. A D gene is named only where the DNA matches it firmly. Expanded clones get a size class; other rows say once, few or many, or leave the size out.

V	size	J	D	DNA	CDR3
TRBV5-4	few	TRBJ2-3	.	TGTGCCAGCAGCTTGAGTAGGGAAGATACGCAGTATTTT	CASSLSREDTQYF
TRBV2	.	TRBJ2-7	.	TGTGCCAGCAGTCTCTTTGGGTCATCGAAGGAGGGAGAGCAGTACTTC	CASSLFGSSKEGEQYF
TRBV7-9	few	TRBJ2-3	.	TGTGCCAGCAGCTCCGCGGGGCTAGCGAGGGATACGCAGTATTTT	CASSSAGLARDTQYF
TRBV12-3/TRBV12-4	.	TRBJ2-2	TRBD2	TGTGCCAGCAGTTCCGGGACTAGGGCCGGGGAGCTGTTTTTT	CASSSGTRAGELFF
TRBV7-8	once	TRBJ2-2	.	TGTGCCAGCAGCTCCCAGCTCCCCGGGGAGCTGTTTTTT	CASSSQLPGELFF
TRBV6-2/TRBV6-3	.	TRBJ2-1	TRBD2	TGTGCCAGCAGTTCGGGAAATATGGTCGCGGTAGCGGGAAATATACATGAGCAGTTCTTC	CASSSGNMVAVAGNIHEQFF
TRBV4-3	.	TRBJ2-7	TRBD2	TGCGCCAGCAGCCAGAAGGGACTAGCGGGAGGGCCGAGCGAGCTGTACTTC	CASSQKGLAGGPSELYF
TRBV4-1	.	TRBJ2-7	.	TGCGCCAGCAGCCAAGATAGGGGGATACCCTACGAGCAGTACTTC	CASSQDRGIPYEQYF
TRBV2	once	TRBJ1-2	TRBD1	TGTGCCAGCAGGGGACAGGGACCGGATGGCTACACCTTC	CASRGQGPDGYTF
TRBV6-1	.	TRBJ1-1	.	TGTGCCAGCAGTGATGGGGGTTTCACTGAAGCTTTCTTT	CASSDGGFTEAFF
TRBV29-1	once	TRBJ1-1	.	TGCAGCGCACAGATCTATAATGAAGCTTTCTTT	CSAQIYNEAFF
TRBV4-2	few	TRBJ1-6	.	TGTGCCAGCAGCCAAGTCGACGGGAATAATTCACCCCTCCACTTT	CASSQVDGNNSPLHF
TRBV6-5	few	TRBJ2-5	TRBD1	TGTGCCAGCAGCTCGGGACAGACACTTGACCAAGAGACCCAGTACTTC	CASSSGQTLDQETQYF
TRBV7-9	.	TRBJ2-3	.	TGTGCCAGCAGCTTAGGCTACGGGGGGCACACAGATACGCAGTATTTT	CASSLGYGGHTDTQYF
TRBV4-3	.	TRBJ2-5	TRBD2	TGCGCCAGCAGCCACGTTATAGCGGGAGAAGAGACCCAGTACTTC	CASSHVIAGEETQYF
TRBV7-9	.	TRBJ1-6	.	TGTGCCAGCAGCTTCCAGCCCCTGTGGGGGTTCAGGAATTCACCCCTCCACTTT	CASSFQPLWGFRNSPLHF